The rows below give T cell receptor beta chains drawn from one sample of a study of T cells in narcolepsy. The assay was immunoSEQ multiplex PCR, and TCRdb's table has in-frame clones only and misses some. The sample includes about 32,000 clones, over 80% of them seen just once. The sample was memory (CD45RA-) CD4+ T cells from blood. The receptors originated from a human donor in good health. The CDR3 runs from the conserved cysteine through the conserved F or W.

j_gene: TRBJ1-5
v_gene: TRBV7-2
CDR3aa: CASSPSGGQPQHF

j_gene: TRBJ1-3
v_gene: TRBV5-4
CDR3aa: CASSAGTGGGNTIYF

j_gene: TRBJ1-1
v_gene: TRBV4-1
CDR3aa: CASSPITGGRKNTEAFF

j_gene: TRBJ1-4
v_gene: TRBV7-8
CDR3aa: CASSLGGISEKLFF

j_gene: TRBJ2-2
v_gene: TRBV28
CDR3aa: CASSFPNSKTLTGELFF

j_gene: TRBJ1-6
v_gene: TRBV2
CDR3aa: CASQGRVNSPLHF

j_gene: TRBJ1-1
v_gene: TRBV6-1
CDR3aa: CASSDKGQITEAFF

j_gene: TRBJ2-2
v_gene: TRBV28
CDR3aa: CASIAGGNTGELFF

j_gene: TRBJ2-1
v_gene: TRBV7-2
CDR3aa: CASSLSGGGYYNEQFF

j_gene: TRBJ1-1
v_gene: TRBV5-1
CDR3aa: CASSNRGPTEAFF

j_gene: TRBJ1-6
v_gene: TRBV28
CDR3aa: CASSLQGSPLHF

j_gene: TRBJ1-5
v_gene: TRBV30
CDR3aa: CAWSRDSNQPQHF

j_gene: TRBJ1-4
v_gene: TRBV4-1
CDR3aa: CASSPSGSLGEKLFF

j_gene: TRBJ2-2
v_gene: TRBV29-1
CDR3aa: CSVLSGAGSNTGELFF

j_gene: TRBJ1-1
v_gene: TRBV5-4
CDR3aa: CASSLGPEAFF

j_gene: TRBJ2-2
v_gene: TRBV5-5
CDR3aa: CASSLIGISGELFF

j_gene: TRBJ1-2
v_gene: TRBV29-1
CDR3aa: CSVEVNRGGYTF

j_gene: TRBJ2-7
v_gene: TRBV19
CDR3aa: CASSIAAGAYEQYF

j_gene: TRBJ1-6
v_gene: TRBV30
CDR3aa: CAWTRDRDNSPLHF

j_gene: TRBJ1-5
v_gene: TRBV5-1
CDR3aa: CASSLEGEGNQPQHF

j_gene: TRBJ2-5
v_gene: TRBV7-6
CDR3aa: CASRKTGTEGGTQYF

j_gene: TRBJ1-3
v_gene: TRBV7-2
CDR3aa: CASSSGNTIYF

j_gene: TRBJ1-5
v_gene: TRBV7-2
CDR3aa: CASSTVGNQPQHF

j_gene: TRBJ2-7
v_gene: TRBV7-2
CDR3aa: CASSFGGEQYF

j_gene: TRBJ1-2
v_gene: TRBV19
CDR3aa: CASGQTLNYGYTF

j_gene: TRBJ1-2
v_gene: TRBV5-4
CDR3aa: CASSFRLNYGYTF

j_gene: TRBJ2-7
v_gene: TRBV18
CDR3aa: CASSPGFGGGSSYEQYF

j_gene: TRBJ1-2
v_gene: TRBV29-1
CDR3aa: CSGLPITGGGVGGYTF

j_gene: TRBJ1-5
v_gene: TRBV28
CDR3aa: CASSVSGLKGTARGQPQHF

j_gene: TRBJ2-1
v_gene: TRBV5-8
CDR3aa: CASILAGPYNEQFF

j_gene: TRBJ2-3
v_gene: TRBV11-2
CDR3aa: CASGLIGATQYF

j_gene: TRBJ1-2
v_gene: TRBV27
CDR3aa: CASRDSQPGYGYTF

j_gene: TRBJ1-6
v_gene: TRBV28
CDR3aa: CASSYGTLHF

j_gene: TRBJ2-5
v_gene: TRBV7-2
CDR3aa: CASSLAGRLAGSQETQYF

j_gene: TRBJ1-5
v_gene: TRBV30
CDR3aa: CAWTQAGNQPQHF

j_gene: TRBJ2-4
v_gene: TRBV4-2
CDR3aa: CASSQEETGWNIQYF

j_gene: TRBJ2-2
v_gene: TRBV7-2
CDR3aa: CAGGEVRGELFF

j_gene: TRBJ1-2
v_gene: TRBV4-1
CDR3aa: CASSQEGQADYTF

j_gene: TRBJ2-3
v_gene: TRBV18
CDR3aa: CASSPPSRSTDTQYF

j_gene: TRBJ1-1
v_gene: TRBV28
CDR3aa: CASRETGGNREAFF

j_gene: TRBJ1-4
v_gene: TRBV30
CDR3aa: CAWSRGVESNEKLFF

j_gene: TRBJ2-5
v_gene: TRBV7-9
CDR3aa: CASSFGLAGNQETQYF

j_gene: TRBJ1-4
v_gene: TRBV14
CDR3aa: CASSQGGEKLFF

j_gene: TRBJ1-3
v_gene: TRBV5-1
CDR3aa: CASSLSGGNTIYF

j_gene: TRBJ1-2
v_gene: TRBV28
CDR3aa: CASSTLGPGGYTF

j_gene: TRBJ1-1
v_gene: TRBV6-5
CDR3aa: CASSQTGTGGESFF

j_gene: TRBJ2-2
v_gene: TRBV21-1
CDR3aa: CASSKSGPSGELFF

j_gene: TRBJ2-7
v_gene: TRBV10-3
CDR3aa: CAISDRNTGYSYEQYF

j_gene: TRBJ1-6
v_gene: TRBV6-4
CDR3aa: CASSVGMLGSPLHF

j_gene: TRBJ2-1
v_gene: TRBV2
CDR3aa: CASSETASGGATYNEQFF

j_gene: TRBJ1-6
v_gene: TRBV7-2
CDR3aa: CASSLGRSPLHF

j_gene: TRBJ2-5
v_gene: TRBV15
CDR3aa: CATSAGPPRETQYF